This T cell receptor beta chain was recovered during a study of beta chain features in type 1 diabetes. Study-wide results and limits: TCRB CDR3s were moderately but significantly shorter in Type 1 diabetes patients in all four CD4+ subsets.

One heparinised draw, averaging about 116 mL, was taken per donor. Stem cell-like memory, regulatory, central memory and naive CD4+ cells were sorted via CD45RO/CCR7/CD25/CD127/CD95/CD27. Expressed TCRB transcripts were sequenced after all isolated RNA was converted to cDNA. Roughly 3.4 million reads were obtained on average from naive, central memory and regulatory T cell samples. Libraries were prepared by immunoSEQ multiplex PCR; TCRdb keeps only in-frame clonotypes and omits some of them. The sample consists of roughly 330,000 clones, approximately 13% of them appearing once. The count of this clone is one. What it recognizes is unknown. Germline CDR1 and CDR2: MDHEN and SYDVKM. The CDR3 totals 15 residues. Deletions cut 1 base from V and 10 bases from J, with 17 bases between.

This receptor was obtained from a woman under 30 with type 1 diabetes. The specimen sequenced was naive CD4+ T cells from blood. The J gene is TRBJ2-1, the V gene TRBV28; a weak D match, TRBD1 (6 bases). For the CDR3, the DNA is TGTGCCAGCAGTTTATTCCCTTTGGGGGCCGGCGAGCAGTTCTTC. It is translated as CASSLFPLGAGEQFF. Full variable domain (outside the CDR3, taken from reference TRBV28 and TRBJ2-1): DVKVTQSSRYLVKRTGEKVFLECVQDMDHENMFWYRQDPGLGLRLIYFSYDVKMKEKGDIPEGYSVSREKKERFSLILESASTNQTSMYLCASSLFPLGAGEQFFGPGTRLTVL.